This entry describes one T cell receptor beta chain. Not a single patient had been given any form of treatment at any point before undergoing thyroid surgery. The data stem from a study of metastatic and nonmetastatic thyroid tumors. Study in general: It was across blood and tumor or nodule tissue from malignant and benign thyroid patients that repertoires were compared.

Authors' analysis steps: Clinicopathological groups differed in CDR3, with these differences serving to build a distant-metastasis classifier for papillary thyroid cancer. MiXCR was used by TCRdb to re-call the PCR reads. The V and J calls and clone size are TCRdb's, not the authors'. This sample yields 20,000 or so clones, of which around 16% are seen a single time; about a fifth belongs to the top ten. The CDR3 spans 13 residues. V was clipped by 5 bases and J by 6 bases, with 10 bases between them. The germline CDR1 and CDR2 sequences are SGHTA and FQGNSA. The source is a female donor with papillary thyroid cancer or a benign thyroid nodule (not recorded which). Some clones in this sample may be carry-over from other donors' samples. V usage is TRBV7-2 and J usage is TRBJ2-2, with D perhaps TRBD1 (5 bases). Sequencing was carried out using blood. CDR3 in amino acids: CASSTRVAGELFF. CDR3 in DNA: TGTGCCAGCAGCACCAGGGTGGCCGGGGAGCTGTTTTTT.